This is a list of T cell receptor beta chains from one sample in a study of blood T cells in healthy people across ages. TCRdb re-derived calls from the 5' RACE reads in MiXCR, one entry per CDR3 protein. The table records some 750,000 distinct CDR3 sequences, 22% of them present only once. Sample: blood. These receptors all come from a man between 65 and 85 years old in good health. The CDR3 runs from the conserved cysteine through the conserved F or W. A D gene is named only where the DNA matches it firmly. The size entry is marked missing in some rows and otherwise reads once, few, many or a size class.

clone size: few
J gene: TRBJ2-4
V gene: TRBV13
D gene: TRBD1
CDR3 DNA: TGTGCCAGCAGCTCACGGACAGGGGGCAACAACATTCAGTACTTC
CDR3 protein: CASSSRTGGNNIQYF

clone size: few
J gene: TRBJ2-5
V gene: TRBV7-7
D gene: TRBD2
CDR3 DNA: TGTGCCAGCAGCTTTCAGGCCCAAAGGACTAGTCAAGAGACCCAGTACTTC
CDR3 protein: CASSFQAQRTSQETQYF

clone size: few
J gene: TRBJ2-7
V gene: TRBV2
D gene: TRBD1
CDR3 DNA: TGTGCCAGCAGACCCGGACAGGGGGCCGGCGAGCAGTACTTC
CDR3 protein: CASRPGQGAGEQYF

clone size: NA
J gene: TRBJ2-3
V gene: TRBV12-3/TRBV12-4
D gene: NA
CDR3 DNA: TGTGCCAGCATCCTAGCGATAGGAGATACGCAGTATTTT
CDR3 protein: CASILAIGDTQYF

clone size: NA
J gene: TRBJ2-4
V gene: TRBV19
D gene: TRBD2
CDR3 DNA: TGTGCCAGTAGTACGGGACTAGCCGGAAACATTCAGTACTTC
CDR3 protein: CASSTGLAGNIQYF

clone size: few
J gene: TRBJ1-1
V gene: TRBV28
D gene: TRBD1
CDR3 DNA: TGTGCCAGCAGTCCTTACAGGGGGCGTGTGAACACTGAAGCTTTCTTT
CDR3 protein: CASSPYRGRVNTEAFF

clone size: few
J gene: TRBJ2-3
V gene: TRBV4-1
D gene: TRBD2
CDR3 DNA: TGCGCCAGCAGCCAGCAGTTTGCGGGGGGGGATACGCAGTATTTT
CDR3 protein: CASSQQFAGGDTQYF

clone size: NA
J gene: TRBJ1-1
V gene: TRBV4-1
D gene: NA
CDR3 DNA: TGCGCCAGCAGCCAAGACTTTCACTTGGGAGCTTTCTTT
CDR3 protein: CASSQDFHLGAFF

clone size: NA
J gene: TRBJ2-3
V gene: TRBV11-2
D gene: NA
CDR3 DNA: TGTGCCAGCAGGCCAGACTACCCAAGACGGACAGATACGCAGTATTTT
CDR3 protein: CASRPDYPRRTDTQYF

clone size: few
J gene: TRBJ2-4
V gene: TRBV20-1
D gene: NA
CDR3 DNA: TGCAGTGCTAGTCTCATGGGGCCTCAAAACATTCAGTACTTC
CDR3 protein: CSASLMGPQNIQYF

clone size: NA
J gene: TRBJ2-1
V gene: TRBV14
D gene: TRBD1
CDR3 DNA: TGTGCCAGCAGCCATGAGACAGGGAACAATGAGCAGTTCTTC
CDR3 protein: CASSHETGNNEQFF

clone size: few
J gene: TRBJ2-1
V gene: TRBV13
D gene: TRBD2
CDR3 DNA: TGTGCCAGCAGCACAAGACATTCCGGGACTAGTGGGAATGAGCAGTTCTTC
CDR3 protein: CASSTRHSGTSGNEQFF

clone size: NA
J gene: TRBJ2-5
V gene: TRBV7-7
D gene: NA
CDR3 DNA: TGTGCCAGCAGCTCTGCCCAGGGGTCGGAGACCCAGTACTTC
CDR3 protein: CASSSAQGSETQYF

clone size: few
J gene: TRBJ2-3
V gene: TRBV12-3/TRBV12-4
D gene: TRBD1
CDR3 DNA: TGTGCCAGCAGTCTCCAGGGGGCTCGGTCAGATACGCAGTATTTT
CDR3 protein: CASSLQGARSDTQYF

clone size: NA
J gene: TRBJ2-1
V gene: TRBV7-6
D gene: TRBD1
CDR3 DNA: TGTGCCAGCAGCCCATTGGCCGCAGGGGGTGGTACAAGTGAGCAGTTCTTC
CDR3 protein: CASSPLAAGGGTSEQFF

clone size: few
J gene: TRBJ1-2
V gene: TRBV12-5
D gene: TRBD1
CDR3 DNA: TGTGCTAGTGGTTTGGCCGAACAGGGGGCTAACTATGGCTACACCTTC
CDR3 protein: CASGLAEQGANYGYTF

clone size: NA
J gene: TRBJ1-1
V gene: TRBV28
D gene: NA
CDR3 DNA: TGTGCCAGCAGCCCACCAATCCGTGAAGCTTTCTTT
CDR3 protein: CASSPPIREAFF

clone size: few
J gene: TRBJ2-3
V gene: TRBV7-9
D gene: NA
CDR3 DNA: TGTGCCAGCAGCTTAGGGGACACGGATGTCCCAGATACGCAGTATTTT
CDR3 protein: CASSLGDTDVPDTQYF

clone size: few
J gene: TRBJ2-4
V gene: TRBV6-1
D gene: NA
CDR3 DNA: TGTGCCAGCAGTCTTGGACTCGTCCTGGGTTGGGCCAAAAACATTCAGTACTTC
CDR3 protein: CASSLGLVLGWAKNIQYF

clone size: NA
J gene: TRBJ1-1
V gene: TRBV7-2
D gene: NA
CDR3 DNA: TGTGCCAGCAGCTTAATCGCCATTTTTGAAGCTTTCTTT
CDR3 protein: CASSLIAIFEAFF

clone size: NA
J gene: TRBJ2-7
V gene: TRBV27
D gene: TRBD1
CDR3 DNA: TGTGCCAGCAGCCAAAGACAGGGGGCTCCCTACGAGCAGTACTTC
CDR3 protein: CASSQRQGAPYEQYF

clone size: NA
J gene: TRBJ1-1
V gene: TRBV5-1
D gene: NA
CDR3 DNA: TGCGCCAGCAGCTTGGAACAGGGTTTCAACACTGAAGCTTTCTTT
CDR3 protein: CASSLEQGFNTEAFF

clone size: NA
J gene: TRBJ2-5
V gene: TRBV6-5
D gene: NA
CDR3 DNA: TGTGCCAGCAGTAGGAGGGACCTTTCTAAGATCCAAGAGACCCAGTACTTC
CDR3 protein: CASSRRDLSKIQETQYF

clone size: few
J gene: TRBJ1-4
V gene: TRBV20-1
D gene: NA
CDR3 DNA: TGCAGGGGGGGGCAGGCGGGGGAAAAACTGTTTTTT
CDR3 protein: CRGGQAGEKLFF

clone size: few
J gene: TRBJ2-1
V gene: TRBV24-1
D gene: TRBD2
CDR3 DNA: TGTGCCACCAGTGATGCCGGACTAGCGGGATACAATGAGCAGTTCTTC
CDR3 protein: CATSDAGLAGYNEQFF

clone size: NA
J gene: TRBJ1-2
V gene: TRBV29-1
D gene: NA
CDR3 DNA: TGCAGCGGATACAACTATGGCTACACCTTC
CDR3 protein: CSGYNYGYTF

clone size: few
J gene: TRBJ2-5
V gene: TRBV20-1
D gene: NA
CDR3 DNA: TGCAGTGCTAGCGGTATAGGGTGGGACTTTGACCTAGAGACCCAGTACTTC
CDR3 protein: CSASGIGWDFDLETQYF

clone size: few
J gene: TRBJ1-3
V gene: TRBV30
D gene: NA
CDR3 DNA: TGTGCCTGGAGTGTACGGGGGGGGGTGAGGGCCATATATTTT
CDR3 protein: CAWSVRGGVRAIYF

clone size: NA
J gene: TRBJ2-1
V gene: TRBV5-6
D gene: NA
CDR3 DNA: TGTGCCAGCAGCTTCCCCTCCCGGCAGTTCAATGAGCAGTTCTTC
CDR3 protein: CASSFPSRQFNEQFF

clone size: NA
J gene: TRBJ2-7
V gene: TRBV7-9
D gene: NA
CDR3 DNA: TGTGCCAGCAGCTCCTCCGGGACTCCCTACGAGCAGTACTTC
CDR3 protein: CASSSSGTPYEQYF

clone size: few
J gene: TRBJ2-3
V gene: TRBV20-1
D gene: TRBD2
CDR3 DNA: TGCAGTGCTAGGGGGCTAGGGGCGGGAGGGCCCATAGATACGCAGTATTTT
CDR3 protein: CSARGLGAGGPIDTQYF

clone size: few
J gene: TRBJ1-4
V gene: TRBV4-1
D gene: NA
CDR3 DNA: TGCGCCAGCAGCCAAGAGGCGGAAAAACTGTTTTTT
CDR3 protein: CASSQEAEKLFF

clone size: few
J gene: TRBJ1-3
V gene: TRBV20-1
D gene: TRBD1
CDR3 DNA: TGCAGTGCAAACGACAGGGACCCTGGAAACACCATATATTTT
CDR3 protein: CSANDRDPGNTIYF

clone size: NA
J gene: TRBJ2-5
V gene: TRBV3-1
D gene: TRBD2
CDR3 DNA: TGTGCCAGCAGCCCGCTAGCGGGGGATCAGAAGACCCAGTACTTC
CDR3 protein: CASSPLAGDQKTQYF

clone size: NA
J gene: TRBJ1-3
V gene: TRBV10-3
D gene: NA
CDR3 DNA: TGTGCCATCAGTGATCTGCATACCTCCTCTAGAAACACCATATATTTT
CDR3 protein: CAISDLHTSSRNTIYF

clone size: NA
J gene: TRBJ2-3
V gene: TRBV20-1
D gene: TRBD2
CDR3 DNA: TGCAGTGCTAGACTAGCGGGGGCCCTGGTAGATACGCAGTATTTT
CDR3 protein: CSARLAGALVDTQYF

clone size: NA
J gene: TRBJ2-1
V gene: TRBV5-1
D gene: TRBD2
CDR3 DNA: TGCGCCAGCAGCCGTATCAGCGGGGGGGCCTACAATGAGCAGTTCTTC
CDR3 protein: CASSRISGGAYNEQFF

clone size: NA
J gene: TRBJ1-4
V gene: TRBV6-5
D gene: NA
CDR3 DNA: TGTGCCAGCAGTTACTCGGCGGGACGAGGGATGAGGGAACTGTTTTTT
CDR3 protein: CASSYSAGRGMRELFF

clone size: few
J gene: TRBJ1-2
V gene: TRBV28
D gene: NA
CDR3 DNA: TGTGCCAGCAGGGGGGACTCTATGGTGGGCTACACCTTC
CDR3 protein: CASRGDSMVGYTF

clone size: few
J gene: TRBJ2-5
V gene: TRBV20-1
D gene: NA
CDR3 DNA: TGCAGTGCTAGAGATGCTGGGAAAACGTACCAAGAGACCCAGTACTTC
CDR3 protein: CSARDAGKTYQETQYF